Below, 10 T cell receptor beta chains from the same sample are listed, as sequenced in a study of CD8 T cells in Susac syndrome. RNA in amounts of roughly 0.45 to 1 ug was reverse transcribed with random hexamers. TCRdb ran MiXCR on the immunoSEQ multiplex PCR reads and lists one entry per CDR3 protein. The sample has about 150,000 distinct CDR3 sequences; just under 97% are singletons. Sequenced: CD8+ T cells from PBMCs. All receptors come from a human donor with multiple sclerosis.

J is TRBJ2-1 and V is TRBV5-1; 9 bases fit TRBD1. The CDR3 consists of 16 residues. With V trimmed by 1 base and J by 8 bases, 10 bases remained unmatched. Germline V gene lookup returns CDR1 SGHRS and CDR2 YFSETQ. The DNA for the CDR3 is TGCGCCAGCAGCTTGATAGGGACAGGGTTTAGGGATGAGCAGTTCTTC. This translates into CASSLIGTGFRDEQFF.

In its sample, this clonotype was seen once. V is TRBV3-1 and J is TRBJ1-2; D is unresolved. V was shortened by 4 bases and J by 3 bases, with 9 bases between the two germline ends. CDR3 length equals 13 residues. Per the germline V gene, CDR1 is LGHDT and CDR2 is YNNKEL (reference sequence). The CDR3 here is CASSLSLDYGYTF. CDR3 nucleotide sequence: TGTGCCAGCAGCCTATCTTTGGACTATGGCTACACCTTC.

The chain recombines TRBV5-1 with TRBJ1-1; a possible D gene is TRBD1 (5 bases). The CDR3 length is 15 residues. V was pared by 0 bases and J by 0 bases, with 9 bases between. Germline CDR1 and CDR2: SGHRS and YFSETQ. The CDR3 DNA follows: TGCGCCAGCAGCTTGGCCCCGGGACTGAACACTGAAGCTTTCTTT. Translating gives CASSLAPGLNTEAFF.

The chain recombines TRBV3-1 with TRBJ2-7; maybe TRBD2 (5 bases). Trimming shortened V by 5 bases and J by 0 bases, and 11 bases separated the two germline ends. The germline gives CDR1 LGHDT, CDR2 YNNKEL (reference sequence). The CDR3 is made up of 14 amino acids. The chain's CDR3 is CASSFGVSSYEQYF. The CDR3 bases are TGTGCCAGCAGCTTCGGGGTGTCCTCCTACGAGCAGTACTTC.

V usage is TRBV12-3 or TRBV12-4 and J usage is TRBJ2-7; TRBD2 might be the D (5 bases). The CDR3 runs to 13 residues. Trimming shortened V by 3 bases and J by 3 bases, and 9 bases separated the two germline ends. The CDR3 spells CASSFELGYEQYF. In DNA, the CDR3 is TGTGCCAGCAGTTTCGAACTAGGCTACGAGCAGTACTTC.

The chain uses TRBV4-2 and TRBJ2-2, with a possible D match to TRBD1 (6 bases). Trimming shortened V by 5 bases and J by 6 bases, and 19 bases separated the two germline ends. From germline, CDR1 is LGHNA and CDR2 YNFKEQ. The CDR3 consists of 16 residues. The DNA of the CDR3 is TGTGCCAGCAGCTTCCTGGACAGCTTGACCTCCGGGGAGCTGTTTTTT. Protein product: CASSFLDSLTSGELFF.

This chain joins TRBV27 and TRBJ2-2, with no clear D. Trimming cost V 5 bases and J 3 bases, with 7 bases left between them. Looked up from germline, CDR1 is MNHEY and CDR2 is SMNVEV (reference sequence). The CDR3 is 13 residues long. The CDR3 sequence is CASSQRYTGELFF. The CDR3, as DNA: TGTGCCAGCAGTCAACGATACACCGGGGAGCTGTTTTTT.

V usage is TRBV3-1 and J usage is TRBJ2-1; D remains ambiguous. Germline V gene lookup returns CDR1 LGHDT and CDR2 YNNKEL (reference sequence). This CDR3 contains 13 residues. The germline V and J ends were trimmed by 0 bases and 8 bases, with 8 bases remaining between them. The CDR3, as DNA: TGTGCCAGCAGCCAAGAACACGGCGATGAGCAGTTCTTC. It encodes CASSQEHGDEQFF.

The genes are TRBV20-1 and TRBJ1-1, with D uncertain. This CDR3 has 13 residues. Trimming removed 3 bases at V and 5 bases at J, with 13 bases between. Germline V gene data show CDR1 as DFQATT and CDR2 as SNEGSKA (reference sequence). The CDR3 sequence: CSASEGMGTEAFF. The DNA for the CDR3 is TGCAGTGCTAGCGAGGGAATGGGTACTGAAGCTTTCTTT.

This chain links TRBV5-1 with TRBJ2-5, with a weak D call TRBD1 (6 bases). The germline V gene has CDR1 SGHRS and CDR2 YFSETQ. CDR3 size: 15 residues. Trimming stripped 4 bases from V and 7 bases from J, with 20 bases between. The CDR3 loop is CASSLRTAQEGTQYF. CDR3 in DNA: TGCGCCAGCAGCCTGAGGACAGCCCAAGAAGGGACCCAGTACTTC.